The rows below give T cell receptor beta chains drawn from one sample of a study of beta chain features in type 1 diabetes. Repertoires were generated with immunoSEQ multiplex PCR, while TCRdb's copy carries only in-frame clones and drops some. The sample holds 970,000 or so clones, roughly a sixth seen once. Sample: naive CD4+ T cells from blood. These TCRs come from a woman aged 18-30 years in good health. CDR3s include the opening cysteine and the closing phenylalanine or tryptophan. Fields, in order: J gene, D gene, V gene, clone size, CDR3 DNA, CDR3 protein. A D gene is named only where the DNA matches it firmly. Expanded clones are given a class, and other clones once, few, many or no size at all.

TRBJ2-2,.,TRBV7-2,.,TGTGCCAGCAGCTTAGGTCCCGGGGAGCTGTTTTTT,CASSLGPGELFF
TRBJ2-1,TRBD2,TRBV29-1,few,TGCAGCGTTGAAGCCAAGCTAGCGGACAATGAGCAGTTCTTC,CSVEAKLADNEQFF
TRBJ2-7,.,TRBV5-4,few,TGTGCCAGCAGCTTGGGGGCCCACTACGAGCAGTACTTC,CASSLGAHYEQYF
TRBJ2-5,TRBD2,TRBV29-1,few,TGCAGCGCTCGGGGCGGGAGAGGAGAGACCCAGTACTTC,CSARGGRGETQYF
TRBJ1-1,.,TRBV7-2,.,TGTGCCAGCAGCTTAGGTATGAACACTGAAGCTTTCTTT,CASSLGMNTEAFF
TRBJ2-7,.,TRBV19,.,TGTGCCAGTAGTCCGTCTCAGGGCTACGAGCAGTACTTC,CASSPSQGYEQYF
TRBJ2-1,TRBD2,TRBV7-6,.,TGTGCCAGCAGCTCAGGGACTAGCAGCTTGTATGAGCAGTTCTTC,CASSSGTSSLYEQFF
TRBJ2-1,.,TRBV19,.,TGTGCCAGTAGTATCGGTAGTCTCGGCGCTGAGCAGTTCTTC,CASSIGSLGAEQFF
TRBJ2-3,.,TRBV15,few,TGTGCCACCAGCAGATACAGCCAGCGGCAAAGCACAGATACGCAGTATTTT,CATSRYSQRQSTDTQYF
TRBJ2-3,TRBD2,TRBV27,.,TGTGCCAGCAGTTTCCTTAGCGGGAGGGACACAGATACGCAGTATTTT,CASSFLSGRDTDTQYF
TRBJ2-5,.,TRBV27,.,TGTGCCAGCAGTTCGGGCAGGGCAAAAGAGACCCAGTACTTC,CASSSGRAKETQYF
TRBJ1-2,.,TRBV6-5,few,TGTGCCAGCAGCTTGACAGATCACTATGGCTACACCTTC,CASSLTDHYGYTF
TRBJ2-5,TRBD2,TRBV7-2,.,TGTGCCAGCAGCTTATACCCGGGAGGGAACCAAGAGACCCAGTACTTC,CASSLYPGGNQETQYF
TRBJ2-1,TRBD2,TRBV29-1,few,TGCAGCGCCCCGATGGGGCTAGCGGGAGTTAGTGAGCAGTTCTTC,CSAPMGLAGVSEQFF
TRBJ1-1,.,TRBV28,.,TGTGCCAGCAACTCGGGGGTAAAATGGGAAGCTTTCTTT,CASNSGVKWEAFF
TRBJ2-3,.,TRBV13,few,TGTGCCAGCAGCATAACAGGGTTCGGCACAGATACGCAGTATTTT,CASSITGFGTDTQYF
TRBJ2-7,TRBD2,TRBV14,.,TGTGCCAGCAGCCAGACTAGCGGGAGGGCCTTCCGCCGCTACGAGCAGTACTTC,CASSQTSGRAFRRYEQYF
TRBJ2-3,.,TRBV5-1,few,TGCGCCAGCAGCTGGGCCCTGGCGGCGGACACAGATACGCAGTATTTT,CASSWALAADTDTQYF
TRBJ1-5,.,TRBV7-2,.,TGTGCCAGCAGCTTAGTAGGGGGGAATATGCCCCAGCATTTT,CASSLVGGNMPQHF
TRBJ1-4,.,TRBV7-9,.,TGTGCCAGCAGCTTATCTGAAAAACTGTTTTTT,CASSLSEKLFF
TRBJ2-7,TRBD1,TRBV7-2,.,TGTGCCAGCAGCAGCACCGGACAGGCCTACGAGCAGTACTTC,CASSSTGQAYEQYF
TRBJ2-5,.,TRBV6-5,.,TGTGCCAGCAGCGCGAAGGCAGAGACCCAGTACTTC,CASSAKAETQYF
TRBJ1-2,.,TRBV18,.,TGTGCCAGCTCACCCCCGGAAGGGTTTAGCTATGGCTACACCTTC,CASSPPEGFSYGYTF
TRBJ2-2,TRBD2,TRBV7-9,few,TGTGCCAGCAGCTACTCAGGGACTAGCGGGAGTTACACCGGGGAGCTGTTTTTT,CASSYSGTSGSYTGELFF
TRBJ2-5,.,TRBV5-4,.,TGTGCCAGCAACTTACACGGTTGGGAGACCCAGTACTTC,CASNLHGWETQYF
TRBJ2-2,.,TRBV10-3,few,TGTGCCACCAACGGGGCAGGGAACACCGGGGAGCTGTTTTTT,CATNGAGNTGELFF
TRBJ2-3,TRBD1,TRBV6-6,few,TGTGCCAGCAGGGGACAGGGGCAGGGCACGCAGTATTTT,CASRGQGQGTQYF
TRBJ2-3,TRBD2,TRBV9,few,TGTGCCAGCAGCGCCAATAGCGGGAGTGGAGATACGCAGTATTTT,CASSANSGSGDTQYF
TRBJ2-1,TRBD2,TRBV28,few,TGTGCCAGCACTAGGACTAGCAGCAATGAGCAGTTCTTC,CASTRTSSNEQFF
TRBJ2-5,.,TRBV5-6,few,TGTGCCAGCAGCTTGCGGGCAGGGTTTGGACGAGAGACCCAGTACTTC,CASSLRAGFGRETQYF
TRBJ2-5,TRBD2,TRBV7-8,few,TGTGCCAGCAGCTACGGGAGCGGGAGTGTCGTTGAGACCCAGTACTTC,CASSYGSGSVVETQYF
TRBJ2-7,.,TRBV28,.,TGTGCCAGCAGTTTAGGGTCGGTCGGATACTACGAGCAGTACTTC,CASSLGSVGYYEQYF
TRBJ2-7,.,TRBV6-1,few,TGTGCCAGCACGTTGAATTACGAGCAGTACTTC,CASTLNYEQYF
TRBJ2-5,TRBD2,TRBV28,.,TGTGCCAGCAGTTCCCCCAGCGGGAGCGGGAGAGAGACCCAGTACTTC,CASSSPSGSGRETQYF
TRBJ1-1,.,TRBV5-4,few,TGTGCCAGCAGCCCGGGGCGATATACAACCACTGAAGCTTTCTTT,CASSPGRYTTTEAFF
TRBJ2-4,.,TRBV27,.,TGTGCCAGCAGTCAAACAGGGATAGCCAAAAACATTCAGTACTTC,CASSQTGIAKNIQYF
TRBJ2-5,.,TRBV21-1,few,TGTGCCAGCAGCAGACGGACAGGGCGGGTCCAAGAGACCCAGTACTTC,CASSRRTGRVQETQYF
TRBJ2-4,.,TRBV4-1,.,TGCGCCAGCAGCCAAACGGGAGTCGCCAAAAACATTCAGTACTTC,CASSQTGVAKNIQYF
TRBJ2-3,.,TRBV6-6,.,TGTGCCAGCAAAACCGGACGTAGCACAGATACGCAGTATTTT,CASKTGRSTDTQYF
TRBJ1-2,.,TRBV6-6,.,TGTGCCAGCAGTTATGGTGGGGAAAACTATGGCTACACCTTC,CASSYGGENYGYTF
TRBJ2-7,TRBD1,TRBV27,.,TGTGCCAGCAGTTCGGGACAGGGGTCGGACGAGCAGTACTTC,CASSSGQGSDEQYF
TRBJ2-6,.,TRBV18,.,TGTGCCAGCTCACCAAATAGCAACTCTGGGGCCAACGTCCTGACTTTC,CASSPNSNSGANVLTF
TRBJ2-1,TRBD2,TRBV11-2,few,TGTGCCATCGGGACTAGCAACTACAATGAGCAGTTCTTC,CAIGTSNYNEQFF
TRBJ2-3,.,TRBV7-9,.,TGTGCCAGCAGCTTAGCTTGGGGGGGCGTACGGAGAGATACGCAGTATTTT,CASSLAWGGVRRDTQYF